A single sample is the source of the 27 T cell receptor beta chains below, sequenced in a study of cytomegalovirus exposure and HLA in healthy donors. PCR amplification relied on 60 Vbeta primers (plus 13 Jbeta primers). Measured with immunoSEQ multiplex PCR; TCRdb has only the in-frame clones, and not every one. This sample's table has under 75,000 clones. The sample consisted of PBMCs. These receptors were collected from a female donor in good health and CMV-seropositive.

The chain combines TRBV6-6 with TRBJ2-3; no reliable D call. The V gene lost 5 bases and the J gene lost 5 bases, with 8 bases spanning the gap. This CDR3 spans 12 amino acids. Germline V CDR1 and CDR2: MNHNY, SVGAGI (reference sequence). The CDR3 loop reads CASSGFIDTQYF. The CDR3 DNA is TGTGCCAGCAGTGGCTTCATAGATACGCAGTATTTT.

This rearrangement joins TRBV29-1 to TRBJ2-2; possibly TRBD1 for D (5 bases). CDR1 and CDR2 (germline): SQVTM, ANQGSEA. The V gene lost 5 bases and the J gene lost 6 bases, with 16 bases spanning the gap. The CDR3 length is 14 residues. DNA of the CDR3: TGCAGCGTTCAGGGTTTCTTTGAGTCCGGGGAGCTGTTTTTT. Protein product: CSVQGFFESGELFF.

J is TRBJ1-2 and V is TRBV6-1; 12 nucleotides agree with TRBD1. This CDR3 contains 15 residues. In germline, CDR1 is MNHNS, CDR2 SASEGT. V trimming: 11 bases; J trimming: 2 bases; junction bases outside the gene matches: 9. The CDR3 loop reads CAAQGQGAPNYGYTF. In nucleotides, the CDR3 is TGTGCCGCCCAGGGACAGGGGGCGCCCAACTATGGCTACACCTTC.

The CDR3 bases are TGTGCCACTGGACAGGTGGGCACTGAAGCTTTCTTT. It encodes CATGQVGTEAFF. This chain uses TRBV10-3 with TRBJ1-1; 7 nucleotides agree with TRBD1. V dropped 10 bases and J dropped 4; count of bases not matched to a gene: 6. Germline V CDR1 and CDR2: ENHRY, SYGVKD. The CDR3 sequence is 12 residues long.

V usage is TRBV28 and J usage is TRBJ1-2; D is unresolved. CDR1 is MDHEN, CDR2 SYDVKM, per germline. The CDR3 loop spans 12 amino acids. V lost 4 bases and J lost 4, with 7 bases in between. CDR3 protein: CASSSFPYGYTF. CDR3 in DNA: TGTGCCAGCAGTTCTTTTCCCTATGGCTACACCTTC.

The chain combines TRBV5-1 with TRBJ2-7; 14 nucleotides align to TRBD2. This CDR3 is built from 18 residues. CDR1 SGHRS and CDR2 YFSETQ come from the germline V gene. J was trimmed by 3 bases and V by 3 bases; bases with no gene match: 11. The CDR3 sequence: CASSSPGTSGSRDYEQYF. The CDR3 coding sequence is TGCGCCAGCAGCTCGCCGGGGACTAGCGGGAGTCGCGACTACGAGCAGTACTTC.

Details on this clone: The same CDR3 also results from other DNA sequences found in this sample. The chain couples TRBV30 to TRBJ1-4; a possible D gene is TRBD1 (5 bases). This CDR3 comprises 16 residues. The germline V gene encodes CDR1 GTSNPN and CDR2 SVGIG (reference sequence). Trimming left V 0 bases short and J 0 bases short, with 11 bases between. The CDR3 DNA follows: TGTGCCTGGAGTGTCGGGCAGGGCGCAACTAATGAAAAACTGTTTTTT. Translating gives CAWSVGQGATNEKLFF.

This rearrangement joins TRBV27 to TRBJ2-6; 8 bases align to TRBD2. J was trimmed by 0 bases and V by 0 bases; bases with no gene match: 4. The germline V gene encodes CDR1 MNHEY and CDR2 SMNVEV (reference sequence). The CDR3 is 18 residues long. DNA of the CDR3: TGTGCCAGCAGTTTATCCCTAGCGGGCTTCTCTGGGGCCAACGTCCTGACTTTC. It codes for CASSLSLAGFSGANVLTF.

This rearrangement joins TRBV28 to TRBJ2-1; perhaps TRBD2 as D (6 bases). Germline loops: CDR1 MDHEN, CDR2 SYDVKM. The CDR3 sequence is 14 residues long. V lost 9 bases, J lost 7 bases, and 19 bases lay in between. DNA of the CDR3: TGTGCCAGTAACCGGGACTCCGGTATTAATGAGCAGTTCTTC. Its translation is CASNRDSGINEQFF.

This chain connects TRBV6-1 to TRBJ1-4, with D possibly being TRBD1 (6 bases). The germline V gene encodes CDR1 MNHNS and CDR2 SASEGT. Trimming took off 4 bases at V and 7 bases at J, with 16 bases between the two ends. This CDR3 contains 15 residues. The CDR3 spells CASSGVQGIGEKLFF. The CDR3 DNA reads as TGTGCCAGCAGTGGGGTACAGGGAATAGGTGAAAAACTGTTTTTT.

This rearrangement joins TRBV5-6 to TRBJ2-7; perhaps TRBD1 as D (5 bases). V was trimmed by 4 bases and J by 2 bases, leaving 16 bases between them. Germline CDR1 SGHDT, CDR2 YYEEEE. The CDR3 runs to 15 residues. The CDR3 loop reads CASSRGPDTPYEQYF. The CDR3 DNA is TGTGCCAGCAGCCGCGGACCGGACACCCCCTACGAGCAGTACTTC.

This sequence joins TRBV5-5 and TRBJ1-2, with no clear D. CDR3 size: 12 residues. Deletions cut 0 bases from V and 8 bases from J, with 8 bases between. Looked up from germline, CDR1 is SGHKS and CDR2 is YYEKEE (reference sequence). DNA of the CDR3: TGTGCCAGCAGCTTGGCGGGGAGAGGCTACACCTTC. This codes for CASSLAGRGYTF.

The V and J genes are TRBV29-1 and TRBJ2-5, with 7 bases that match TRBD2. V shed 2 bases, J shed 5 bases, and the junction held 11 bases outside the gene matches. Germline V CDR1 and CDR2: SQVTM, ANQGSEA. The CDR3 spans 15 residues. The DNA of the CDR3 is TGCAGCGTTGAATTGTTAGGGGACTATCCGGAGACCCAGTACTTC. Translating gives CSVELLGDYPETQYF.

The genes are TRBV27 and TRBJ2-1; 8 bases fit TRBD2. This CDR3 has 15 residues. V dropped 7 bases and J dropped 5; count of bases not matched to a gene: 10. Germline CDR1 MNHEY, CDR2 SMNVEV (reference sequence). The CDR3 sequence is CASTITAGGHNEQFF. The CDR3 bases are TGTGCCAGCACAATAACGGCGGGAGGACACAATGAGCAGTTCTTC.

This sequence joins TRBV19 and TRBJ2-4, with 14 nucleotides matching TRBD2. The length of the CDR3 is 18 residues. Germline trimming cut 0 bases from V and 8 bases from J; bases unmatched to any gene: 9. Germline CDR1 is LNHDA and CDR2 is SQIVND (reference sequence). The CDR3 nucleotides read TGTGCCAGTAGTATAGAGGCGACTAGCGGGGGGGGCTACTACATTCAGTACTTC. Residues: CASSIEATSGGGYYIQYF.

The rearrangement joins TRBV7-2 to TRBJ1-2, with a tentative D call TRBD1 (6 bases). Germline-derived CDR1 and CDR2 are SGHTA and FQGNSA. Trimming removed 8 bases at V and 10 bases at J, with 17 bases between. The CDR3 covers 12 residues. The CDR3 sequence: CASWGRGIDYTF. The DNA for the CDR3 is TGTGCCAGCTGGGGCAGGGGTATTGACTACACCTTC. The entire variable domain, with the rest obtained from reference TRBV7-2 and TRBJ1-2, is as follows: GAGVSQSPSNKVTEKGKDVELRCDPISGHTALYWYRQSLGQGLEFLIYFQGNSAPDKSGLPSDRFSAERTGGSVSTLTIQRTQQEDSAVYLCASWGRGIDYTFGSGTRLTVV.

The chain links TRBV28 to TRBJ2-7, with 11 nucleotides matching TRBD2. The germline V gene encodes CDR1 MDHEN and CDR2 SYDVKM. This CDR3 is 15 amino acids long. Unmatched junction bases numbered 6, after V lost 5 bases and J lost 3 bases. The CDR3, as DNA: TGTGCCAGCAGTCCGACGGGACTAGCGGTCTACGAGCAGTACTTC. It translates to CASSPTGLAVYEQYF.

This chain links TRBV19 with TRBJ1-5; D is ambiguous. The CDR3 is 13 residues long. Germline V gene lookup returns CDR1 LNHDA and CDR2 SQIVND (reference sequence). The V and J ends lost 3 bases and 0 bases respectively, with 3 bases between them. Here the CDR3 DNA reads TGTGCCAGTAGTATTAGTAGCAATCAGCCCCAGCATTTT. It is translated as CASSISSNQPQHF.

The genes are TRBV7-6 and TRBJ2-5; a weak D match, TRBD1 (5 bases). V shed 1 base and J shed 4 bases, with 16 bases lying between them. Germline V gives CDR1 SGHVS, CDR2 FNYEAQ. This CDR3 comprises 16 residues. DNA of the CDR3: TGTGCCAGCAGCTTAGAGCCGTGGGGCGCTGGAGAGACCCAGTACTTC. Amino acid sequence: CASSLEPWGAGETQYF.

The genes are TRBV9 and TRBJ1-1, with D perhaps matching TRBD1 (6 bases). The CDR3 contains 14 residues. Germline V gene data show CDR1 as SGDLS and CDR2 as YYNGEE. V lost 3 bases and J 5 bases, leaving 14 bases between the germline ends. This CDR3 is CASSGGGGGTEAFF. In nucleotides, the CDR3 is TGTGCCAGCAGCGGGGGAGGGGGAGGGACTGAAGCTTTCTTT.

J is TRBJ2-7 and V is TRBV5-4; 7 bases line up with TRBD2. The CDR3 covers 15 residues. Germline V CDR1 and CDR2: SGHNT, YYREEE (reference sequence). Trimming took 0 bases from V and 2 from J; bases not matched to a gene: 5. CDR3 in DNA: TGTGCCAGCAGCTTGGGTCTAGCGGATACCTACGAGCAGTACTTC. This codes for CASSLGLADTYEQYF.

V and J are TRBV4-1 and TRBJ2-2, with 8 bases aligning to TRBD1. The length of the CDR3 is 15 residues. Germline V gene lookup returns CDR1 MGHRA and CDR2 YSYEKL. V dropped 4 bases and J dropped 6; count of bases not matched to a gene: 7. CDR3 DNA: TGCGCCAGCAGCCCCAGACAGGGGCCGGCCGGGGAGCTGTTTTTT. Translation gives CASSPRQGPAGELFF.

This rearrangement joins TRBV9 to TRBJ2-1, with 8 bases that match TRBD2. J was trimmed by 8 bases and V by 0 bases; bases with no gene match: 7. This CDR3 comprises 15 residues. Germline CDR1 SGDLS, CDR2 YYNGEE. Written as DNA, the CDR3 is TGTGCCAGCAGCGTAGGGGTAGCGGGATATGATGAGCAGTTCTTC. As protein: CASSVGVAGYDEQFF. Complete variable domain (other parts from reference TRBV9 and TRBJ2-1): DSGVTQTPKHLITATGQRVTLRCSPRSGDLSVYWYQQSLDQGLQFLIQYYNGEERAKGNILERFSAQQFPDLHSELNLSSLELGDSALYFCASSVGVAGYDEQFFGPGTRLTVL.

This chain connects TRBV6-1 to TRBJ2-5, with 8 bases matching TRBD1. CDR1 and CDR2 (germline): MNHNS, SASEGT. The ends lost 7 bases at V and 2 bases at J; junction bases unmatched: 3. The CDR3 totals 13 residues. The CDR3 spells CASNRGEQETQYF. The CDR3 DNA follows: TGTGCCAGCAACAGGGGGGAGCAAGAGACCCAGTACTTC.

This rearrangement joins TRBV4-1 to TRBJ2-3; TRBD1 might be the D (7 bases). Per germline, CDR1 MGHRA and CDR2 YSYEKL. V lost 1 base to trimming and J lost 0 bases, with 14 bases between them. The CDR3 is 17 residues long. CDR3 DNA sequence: TGCGCCAGCAGCCAAGTCGGGCCAGGGGGGAGCACAGATACGCAGTATTTT. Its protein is CASSQVGPGGSTDTQYF.

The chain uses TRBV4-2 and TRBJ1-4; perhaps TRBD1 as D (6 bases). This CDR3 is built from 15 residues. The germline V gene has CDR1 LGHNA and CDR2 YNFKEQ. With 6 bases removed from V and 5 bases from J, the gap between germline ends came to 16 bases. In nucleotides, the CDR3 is TGTGCCAGCAGTCACGTAGGACAGTTCAATGAAAAACTGTTTTTT. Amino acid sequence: CASSHVGQFNEKLFF.

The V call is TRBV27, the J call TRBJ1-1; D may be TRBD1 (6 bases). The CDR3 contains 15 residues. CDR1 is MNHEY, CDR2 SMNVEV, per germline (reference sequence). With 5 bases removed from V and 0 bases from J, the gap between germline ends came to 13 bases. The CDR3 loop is CASSPGAAMNTEAFF. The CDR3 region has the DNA TGTGCCAGCAGTCCAGGGGCCGCAATGAACACTGAAGCTTTCTTT.